Each of the 30 T cell receptor beta chains below was sequenced from the same sample in a study of blood T cell repertoires in COVID-19. TCRdb's table, derived via immunoSEQ multiplex PCR, lists solely in-frame clones and lacks some. The table lists approximately 250,000 clones, around four fifths of them singletons. Sequenced material: peripheral blood. The receptors originated from a man aged 55-75 years who had recovered from COVID-19.

This clone occurred once. The V call is TRBV24-1, the J call TRBJ1-5; TRBD1 might be the D (5 bases). V was clipped by 8 bases and J by 6 bases, with 13 bases between them. The CDR3 loop spans 13 amino acids. Germline assignment: CDR1 KGHDR and CDR2 SFDVKD. CDR3: CATKSGGTQPQHF. CDR3 coding DNA: TGTGCCACCAAGTCGGGGGGGACTCAGCCCCAGCATTTT.

The chain is built from TRBV5-5 and TRBJ2-1; tentatively, D is TRBD1 (6 bases). Germline loops: CDR1 SGHKS, CDR2 YYEKEE (reference sequence). Trimming removed 3 bases from V and 4 bases from J, with 14 bases in between. The CDR3 length is 15 residues. CDR3 DNA: TGTGCCAGCAGCTCGACCGGGACACGTTACAATGAGCAGTTCTTC. Protein product: CASSSTGTRYNEQFF.

The rearrangement links TRBV9 to TRBJ2-3, with D perhaps TRBD2 (6 bases). Trimming removed 5 bases at V and 1 base at J, with 11 bases between. Germline CDR1 and CDR2: SGDLS and YYNGEE. This CDR3 contains 14 residues. DNA for the CDR3: TGTGCCAGCAGTTTTAGCGGAGGCACAGATACGCAGTATTTT. Its translation: CASSFSGGTDTQYF.

V gene TRBV7-2 combines with J gene TRBJ1-2, with 7 nucleotides matching TRBD1. CDR1 SGHTA and CDR2 FQGNSA come from the germline V gene. The junction had 8 bases not matched to a gene; V was cut back by 7 bases and J by 0 bases. The CDR3 length is 15 residues. CDR3 residues: CASTGFGTANYGYTF. The CDR3 region has the DNA TGTGCCAGCACCGGCTTTGGGACAGCTAACTATGGCTACACCTTC.

CDR3 sequence (DNA): TGTGCCAGCGGGAGGAGGGGTGGCGCGGAGCAGTACTTC. It translates to CASGRRGGAEQYF. The chain uses TRBV2 and TRBJ2-7; a possible D gene is TRBD2 (6 bases). This CDR3 is built from 13 residues. V gave up 8 bases and J gave up 7 bases, with 18 bases separating them. Germline V CDR1 and CDR2: SNHLY, FYNNEI.

The chain couples TRBV29-1 to TRBJ2-5, with a tentative D call TRBD2 (6 bases). The CDR3 covers 16 residues. Germline V gene data show CDR1 as SQVTM and CDR2 as ANQGSEA. V was shortened by 1 base and J by 1 base, with 16 bases between the two germline ends. CDR3 nucleotide sequence: TGCAGCGTTGAAGGTGGGGAGCGGGCGATCCAAGAGACCCAGTACTTC. Its translation is CSVEGGERAIQETQYF.

Concerning this clone itself: Additional DNA sequences in this sample encode the identical CDR3. This chain joins TRBV28 and TRBJ2-7; 8 bases map to TRBD1. Germline values: CDR1 MDHEN, CDR2 SYDVKM. Germline trimming cut 4 bases from V and 6 bases from J; bases unmatched to any gene: 2. The CDR3 spans 12 residues. This CDR3 is CASSSGTGEQYF. In DNA form, the CDR3 reads TGTGCCAGCAGTTCTGGGACAGGCGAGCAGTACTTC.

The chain joins TRBV5-6 to TRBJ2-4; maybe TRBD1 (5 bases). The CDR3 sequence is 15 residues long. Trimming removed 2 bases at V and 5 bases at J, with 14 bases between. The germline CDR1 and CDR2 sequences are SGHDT and YYEEEE. CDR3 nucleotides: TGTGCCAGCAGCTTTGACAGCCTCTTTGAAAACATTCAGTACTTC. This sequence encodes CASSFDSLFENIQYF.

This rearrangement joins TRBV20-1 to TRBJ1-5, with D possibly matching TRBD1 (6 bases). The germline CDR1 and CDR2 sequences are DFQATT and SNEGSKA (reference sequence). V was trimmed by 3 bases and J by 0 bases, leaving 21 bases between them. The CDR3 length is 18 residues. This CDR3 is CSASPKTGRGYSNQPQHF. The CDR3 DNA sequence: TGCAGTGCTAGTCCCAAGACAGGCAGGGGTTATAGCAATCAGCCCCAGCATTTT.

The chain uses TRBV10-2 and TRBJ2-7, with D maybe TRBD1 (8 bases). The CDR3 contains 16 residues. V lost 2 bases, J lost 7 bases, and 21 bases lay in between. Looked up from germline, CDR1 is WSHSY and CDR2 is SAAADI. The CDR3 loop is CASSERGGQGAGEQYF. In nucleotides, the CDR3 is TGCGCCAGCAGTGAGCGGGGAGGGCAGGGGGCAGGAGAGCAGTACTTC.

The gene calls are TRBV5-4 and TRBJ2-3; TRBD2 matches 9 bases. The length of the CDR3 is 16 residues. Germline V gene lookup returns CDR1 SGHNT and CDR2 YYREEE (reference sequence). V lost 4 bases to trimming and J lost 0 bases; unmatched junction nucleotides: 6. The CDR3 protein is CASSNERGASTDTQYF. The CDR3 coding sequence is TGTGCCAGCAGCAACGAGCGGGGGGCAAGCACAGATACGCAGTATTTT.

This chain links TRBV6-5 with TRBJ2-5; D is ambiguous. V lost 4 bases and J 3 bases, leaving 3 bases between the germline ends. CDR3 length: 11 amino acids. CDR1 and CDR2 from the germline V gene are MNHEY and SVGAGI. CDR3 sequence (DNA): TGTGCCAGCAGTTCTAAAGAGACCCAGTACTTC. Translating gives CASSSKETQYF.

This sequence joins TRBV5-1 and TRBJ1-2, with D maybe TRBD1 (5 bases). The V and J ends lost 3 bases and 6 bases respectively, with 15 bases between them. There are 14 residues in the CDR3. Germline assignment: CDR1 SGHRS and CDR2 YFSETQ. Here the CDR3 reads CASSSQKGQHGYTF. CDR3 coding DNA: TGCGCCAGCAGCTCGCAGAAGGGGCAGCATGGCTACACCTTC. The variable domain in full, with the rest retrieved from reference TRBV5-1 and TRBJ1-2, is KAGVTQTPRYLIKTRGQQVTLSCSPISGHRSVSWYQQTPGQGLQFLFEYFSETQRNKGNFPGRFSGRQFSNSRSEMNVSTLELGDSALYLCASSSQKGQHGYTFGSGTRLTVV.

V and J are TRBV7-9 and TRBJ2-1; D gene ambiguous. Looked up from germline, CDR1 is SEHNR and CDR2 is FQNEAQ (reference sequence). V lost 2 bases to trimming and J lost 8 bases, with 4 bases between them. CDR3 length: 11 amino acids. CDR3 nucleotides: TGTGCCAGCAGCTTATATTATGAGCAGTTCTTC. This sequence encodes CASSLYYEQFF.

The chain is built from TRBV5-4 and TRBJ2-7, with D possibly TRBD2 on 6 matching bases. Deletions cut 0 bases from V and 7 bases from J, with 14 bases between. CDR3 size: 14 residues. The germline CDR1 and CDR2 sequences are SGHNT and YYREEE (reference sequence). The CDR3 nucleotides are TGTGCCAGCAGCTTGGGGGCACTAGCTCAAGAGCAGTACTTC. Translated, it gives CASSLGALAQEQYF.

V is TRBV2 and J is TRBJ2-7, with 12 nucleotides matching TRBD2. V lost 8 bases, J lost 7 bases, and 6 bases stayed unmatched. The CDR3 has 13 amino acids. CDR1 and CDR2 from the germline V gene are SNHLY and FYNNEI. The CDR3 is CASSTSGGREQYF. The DNA of the CDR3 is TGTGCCAGCTCGACTAGCGGGGGAAGGGAGCAGTACTTC.

J is TRBJ1-6 and V is TRBV18; 7 positions agree with TRBD1. Germline V gives CDR1 KGHSH, CDR2 LQKENI. The CDR3 is 15 amino acids. J was trimmed by 7 bases and V by 2 bases; bases with no gene match: 5. The DNA for the CDR3 is TGTGCCAGCTCACCAAGGGGACAGCGGAATTCACCCCTCCACTTT. The encoded protein is CASSPRGQRNSPLHF.

This chain joins TRBV12-3 or TRBV12-4 and TRBJ2-7, with D hard to call. There are 13 residues in the CDR3. Deletions cut 2 bases from V and 4 bases from J, with 9 bases between. The CDR3: CASSLPGLYEQYF. The CDR3 nucleotides are TGTGCCAGCAGTTTACCGGGTCTGTACGAGCAGTACTTC.

This clone came up a few times. The gene calls are TRBV18 and TRBJ2-3; 8 bases agree with TRBD1. With V trimmed by 2 bases and J by 2 bases, 6 bases remained unmatched. Germline lookup yields CDR1 KGHSH and CDR2 LQKENI. The CDR3 spans 16 residues. CDR3 protein: CASSPGTGVSTDTQYF. Here the CDR3 DNA reads TGTGCCAGCTCACCAGGGACAGGAGTATCCACAGATACGCAGTATTTT. The full variable domain, in which reference TRBV18 and TRBJ2-3 provide the parts outside the CDR3, is NAGVMQNPRHLVRRRGQEARLRCSPMKGHSHVYWYRQLPEEGLKFMVYLQKENIIDESGMPKERFSAEFPKEGPSILRIQQVVRGDSAAYFCASSPGTGVSTDTQYFGPGTRLTVL.

The CDR3 loop is CATSDQAYNEQFF. Written as DNA, the CDR3 is TGTGCCACCAGTGACCAGGCCTACAATGAGCAGTTCTTC. V usage is TRBV24-1 and J usage is TRBJ2-1, with no clear D. Trimming took off 4 bases at V and 2 bases at J, with 5 bases between the two ends. The length of the CDR3 is 13 residues. Germline CDR1 KGHDR, CDR2 SFDVKD.

The chain uses TRBV3-1 (or the pseudogene TRBV3-2) and TRBJ2-2; 12 bases fit TRBD1. CDR1 LGHDT and CDR2 YNNKEL come from the germline V gene (reference sequence). This CDR3 has 18 amino acids. With V trimmed by 2 bases and J by 6 bases, 10 bases remained unmatched. CDR3 region: CASSQLNPGTGGPGELFF. The CDR3, as DNA: TGTGCCAGCAGCCAACTCAACCCCGGGACAGGGGGCCCCGGGGAGCTGTTTTTT.

This chain joins TRBV7-9 and TRBJ1-5, with D possibly matching TRBD1 (5 bases). Germline lookup yields CDR1 SEHNR and CDR2 FQNEAQ (reference sequence). This CDR3 is built from 13 residues. V gave up 5 bases and J gave up 6 bases, with 11 bases separating them. The CDR3 loop is CASSPRGGQPQHF. The CDR3 nucleotides are TGTGCCAGCAGCCCCCGGGGGGGTCAGCCCCAGCATTTT.

This clone appeared a single time. The V and J genes are TRBV9 and TRBJ1-3, with D perhaps TRBD1 (6 bases). With 3 bases removed from V and 0 bases from J, the gap between germline ends came to 10 bases. This CDR3 region has 15 residues. Germline V lookup: CDR1 SGDLS, CDR2 YYNGEE. CDR3 in DNA: TGTGCCAGCAGCGCTGACAGGTTCTCTGGAAACACCATATATTTT. It translates to CASSADRFSGNTIYF.

This clone was picked up one time. The genes are TRBV12-5 and TRBJ1-1; 7 bases are shared with TRBD1. The J segment lost 10 bases and the V segment lost 2 bases, leaving 4 bases of the junction unmatched. Looked up from germline, CDR1 is LGHNT and CDR2 is FRNRAP. This CDR3 is 12 amino acids long. The CDR3 reads CASGLRGRRAFF. CDR3 DNA sequence: TGTGCTAGTGGTTTGAGGGGGCGTCGAGCTTTCTTT.

The chain carries TRBV18 and TRBJ1-6; D is perhaps TRBD1 (5 bases). CDR1 is KGHSH and CDR2 is LQKENI in the germline V gene. The ends were cut back, 5 bases at V and 5 bases at J, with 7 bases in the middle. This CDR3 region has 13 residues. In DNA, the CDR3 is TGTGCCAGCTCAACGGACAATAATTCACCCCTCCACTTT. Translation: CASSTDNNSPLHF. Drawing the rest from reference TRBV18 and TRBJ1-6, the complete variable domain is NAGVMQNPRHLVRRRGQEARLRCSPMKGHSHVYWYRQLPEEGLKFMVYLQKENIIDESGMPKERFSAEFPKEGPSILRIQQVVRGDSAAYFCASSTDNNSPLHFGNGTRLTVT.

The genes are TRBV7-9 and TRBJ2-3, with TRBD2 as a possible D gene (5 bases). Germline V CDR1 and CDR2: SEHNR, FQNEAQ (reference sequence). The V end lost 2 bases, the J end lost 2 bases, and 8 bases lay between the germline ends. The CDR3 runs to 14 residues. The CDR3: CASSLPDSTDTQYF. The CDR3 DNA sequence: TGTGCCAGCAGCTTACCGGACTCCACAGATACGCAGTATTTT.

In DNA, the CDR3 is TGTGCTAGTGGACCAGGTTTCACTGAAGCTTTCTTT. Encoded protein: CASGPGFTEAFF. V is TRBV12-5 and J is TRBJ1-1; unclear D gene. The germline V gene has CDR1 LGHNT and CDR2 FRNRAP. V lost 6 bases to trimming and J lost 4 bases, with 9 bases between them. This CDR3 is built from 12 residues.

This chain joins TRBV4-2 and TRBJ2-1, with a weak D call TRBD2 (6 bases). This CDR3 is built from 16 residues. Germline V lookup: CDR1 LGHNA, CDR2 YNFKEQ. Trimming took off 4 bases at V and 7 bases at J, with 20 bases between the two ends. As DNA, the CDR3 is TGTGCCAGCAGCCCCTCCCTGGGCGGGGTGACGAATGAGCAGTTCTTC. The encoded protein is CASSPSLGGVTNEQFF.

This chain links TRBV18 with TRBJ2-7; D uncertain. This CDR3 spans 13 amino acids. V lost 0 bases, J lost 6 bases, and 9 bases lay in between. The V gene's germline CDR1 is KGHSH and CDR2 LQKENI. For the CDR3, the DNA is TGTGCCAGCTCACCACCAGCCGGGTCCGAGCAGTACTTC. Amino acid sequence: CASSPPAGSEQYF.

This rearrangement joins TRBV9 to TRBJ2-3; tentatively, D is TRBD1 (6 bases). The CDR3 runs to 16 residues. From germline, CDR1 is SGDLS and CDR2 YYNGEE. V lost 4 bases and J 0 bases, leaving 15 bases between the germline ends. In DNA form, the CDR3 reads TGTGCCAGCAGCCTCCGTGGGGACACTAGCACAGATACGCAGTATTTT. Protein product: CASSLRGDTSTDTQYF.